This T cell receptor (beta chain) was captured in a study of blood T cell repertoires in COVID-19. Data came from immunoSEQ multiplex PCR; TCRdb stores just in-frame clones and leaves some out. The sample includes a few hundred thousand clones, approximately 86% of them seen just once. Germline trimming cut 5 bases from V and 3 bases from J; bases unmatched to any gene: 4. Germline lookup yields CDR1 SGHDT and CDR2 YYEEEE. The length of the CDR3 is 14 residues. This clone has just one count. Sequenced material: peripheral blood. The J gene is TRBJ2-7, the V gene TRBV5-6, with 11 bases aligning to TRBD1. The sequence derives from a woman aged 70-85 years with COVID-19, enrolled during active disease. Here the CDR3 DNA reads TGTGCCAGCAGGGCCGGGACAGGGGGCTACGAGCAGTACTTC. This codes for CASRAGTGGYEQYF.